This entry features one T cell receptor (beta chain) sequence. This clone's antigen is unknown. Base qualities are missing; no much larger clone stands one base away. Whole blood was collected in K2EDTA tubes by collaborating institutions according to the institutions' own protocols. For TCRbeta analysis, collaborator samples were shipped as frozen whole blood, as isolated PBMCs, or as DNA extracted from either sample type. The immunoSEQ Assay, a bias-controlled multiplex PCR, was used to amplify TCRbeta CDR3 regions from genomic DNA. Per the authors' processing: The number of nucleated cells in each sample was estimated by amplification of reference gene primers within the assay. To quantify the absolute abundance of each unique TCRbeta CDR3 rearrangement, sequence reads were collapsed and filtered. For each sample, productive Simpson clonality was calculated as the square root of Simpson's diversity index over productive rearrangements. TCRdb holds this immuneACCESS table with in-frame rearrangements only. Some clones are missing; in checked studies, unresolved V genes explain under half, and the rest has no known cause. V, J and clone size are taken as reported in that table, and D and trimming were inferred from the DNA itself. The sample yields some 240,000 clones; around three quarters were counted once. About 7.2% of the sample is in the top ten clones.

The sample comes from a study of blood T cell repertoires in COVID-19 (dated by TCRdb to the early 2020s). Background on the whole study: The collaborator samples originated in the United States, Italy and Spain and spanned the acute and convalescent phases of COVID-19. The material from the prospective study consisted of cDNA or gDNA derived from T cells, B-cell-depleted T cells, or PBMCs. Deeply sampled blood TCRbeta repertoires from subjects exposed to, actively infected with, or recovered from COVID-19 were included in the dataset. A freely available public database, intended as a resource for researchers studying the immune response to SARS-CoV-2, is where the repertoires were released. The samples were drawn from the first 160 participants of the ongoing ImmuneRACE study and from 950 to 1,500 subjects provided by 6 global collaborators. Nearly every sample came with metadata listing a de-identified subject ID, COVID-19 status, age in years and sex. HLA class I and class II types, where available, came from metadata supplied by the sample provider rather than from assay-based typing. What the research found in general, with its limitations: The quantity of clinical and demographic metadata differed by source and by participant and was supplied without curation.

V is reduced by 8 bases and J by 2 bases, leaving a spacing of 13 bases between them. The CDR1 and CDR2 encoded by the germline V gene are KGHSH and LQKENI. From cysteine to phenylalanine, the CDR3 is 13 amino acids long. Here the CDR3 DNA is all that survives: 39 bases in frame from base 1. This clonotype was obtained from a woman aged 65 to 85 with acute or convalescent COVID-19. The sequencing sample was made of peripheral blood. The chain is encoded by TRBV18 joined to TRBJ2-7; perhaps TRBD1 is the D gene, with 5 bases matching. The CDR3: CASTLGRAYEQYF. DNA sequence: TGTGCCAGCACTTTGGGGCGCGCCTACGAGCAGTACTTC.